This T cell receptor beta chain was captured by sequencing in a study of blood T cells in healthy people across ages. J gave up 1 base and V 5 bases, and 8 bases lay outside the gene matches. Germline lookup yields CDR1 SGHRS and CDR2 YFSETQ. This CDR3 has 15 amino acids. Through a sample-barcoded 5' primer and a J-beta primer mix, a second PCR was run for roughly 6 to 12 cycles. From the 5' RACE reads, TCRdb called clonotypes with MiXCR, one entry per CDR3 protein. The table lists about 570,000 distinct CDR3 sequences, approximately 25% of them singletons. This receptor was identified in a woman aged 70 to 79 in good health. The sample taken for sequencing was blood. The V gene is TRBV5-1, the J gene TRBJ1-1; 7 bases fit TRBD1. Here the CDR3 DNA reads TGCGCCAGCAGTTCTCAGGGGGTTGAGAACACTGAAGCTTTCTTT. Encoded protein: CASSSQGVENTEAFF.